The entry below gives a single T cell receptor beta chain sequence along with its context. These data originate in a study of control samples from healthy donors and cancer patients. The CDR3 is 15 amino acids. Germline-derived CDR1 and CDR2 are MNHEY and SVGAGI. V was trimmed by 4 bases and J by 0 bases, leaving 10 bases between them. Assay used: immunoSEQ multiplex PCR; TCRdb lists only in-frame clones, some missing. Of about 190,000 clones detected, about 93% appear once; the ten largest clones hold roughly 1.6%. Sequencing was carried out using blood. The TCR originated in a man between 18 and 35 years old in good health. The chain carries TRBV6-5 and TRBJ1-5; D uncertain. The DNA of the CDR3 is TGTGCCAGCAGTTCTGGAATCGTTAGCAATCAGCCCCAGCATTTT. Translated, it gives CASSSGIVSNQPQHF.